The clone carrying this T cell receptor (beta chain) was recorded a few times. Its antigen is undetermined. Healthy individuals of Caucasian origin from Russia, aged about 6 to 100, served as donors. This CDR3 has 12 residues. Germline CDR1 reads SGHVS; CDR2 reads FQNEAQ. Between the trimmed V and J ends, which lost 5 bases and 8 bases, there was a span of 12 bases. Primers used in a second PCR of about 6 to 12 cycles were a sample-barcoded 5' primer and a J-beta primer mix. One entry per CDR3 protein results from TCRdb running MiXCR on the 5' RACE reads. The sample lists 1.8 million or so distinct CDR3 sequences, approximately 39% occurring once. These data are taken from a study of blood T cells in healthy people across ages. Looking at the study overall: Capture via template switching afforded approximately one barcoded beta molecule per two T cells. The study's findings and limits: Getting older went along with TCR beta diversity per million T cells dropping roughly linearly. Those diversity estimates obtained from one million T cells were thought to be underestimates.

The clonotype originates from a human donor in good health. The chain carries TRBV7-8 and TRBJ1-2; D uncertain. Source material: blood. In DNA, the CDR3 is TGTGCCAGCAGCCCCCGGGATGAGGGCTACACCTTC. Protein sequence: CASSPRDEGYTF.